What follows is one T cell receptor beta chain and its context. The data originate from a study of cytomegalovirus exposure and HLA in healthy donors. Trimming took off 2 bases at V and 1 base at J, with 18 bases between the two ends. This CDR3 is built from 18 residues. Per the germline V gene, CDR1 is SGHTA and CDR2 is FQGTGA. Vbeta (60) and Jbeta (13) primers were used in the PCR. TCRdb's copy holds only in-frame clones and misses some; the assay was immunoSEQ multiplex PCR. This table holds around 190,000 clones, approximately 77% found once. Input material: PBMCs. The sequence derives from a man in his forties in good health and CMV-seropositive. V usage is TRBV7-3 and J usage is TRBJ1-5, with D possibly matching TRBD1 (5 bases). The CDR3 here is CASSLAGRGVVSNQPQHF. DNA for the CDR3: TGTGCCAGCAGCTTAGCGGGGAGGGGCGTAGTAAGCAATCAGCCCCAGCATTTT.